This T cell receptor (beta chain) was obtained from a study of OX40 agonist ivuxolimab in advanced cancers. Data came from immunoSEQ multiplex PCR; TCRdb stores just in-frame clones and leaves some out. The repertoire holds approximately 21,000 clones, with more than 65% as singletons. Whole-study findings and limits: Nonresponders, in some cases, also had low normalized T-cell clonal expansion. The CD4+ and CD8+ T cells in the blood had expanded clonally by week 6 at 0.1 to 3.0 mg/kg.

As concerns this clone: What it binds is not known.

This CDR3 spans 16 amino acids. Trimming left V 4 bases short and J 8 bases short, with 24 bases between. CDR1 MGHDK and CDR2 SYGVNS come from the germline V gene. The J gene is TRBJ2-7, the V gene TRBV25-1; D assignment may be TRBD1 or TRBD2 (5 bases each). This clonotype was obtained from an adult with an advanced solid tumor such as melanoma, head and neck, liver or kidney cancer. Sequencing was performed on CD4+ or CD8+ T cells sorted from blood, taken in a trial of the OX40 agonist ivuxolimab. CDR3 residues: CASSVPPGTWAVQQYF. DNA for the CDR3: TGTGCCAGCAGTGTACCCCCCGGGACCTGGGCCGTCCAGCAGTACTTC.